The next 30 T cell receptor beta chains were all read from a single sample in a study of blood T cell repertoires in COVID-19. The protocol was immunoSEQ multiplex PCR, while the TCRdb copy is restricted to in-frame clones and leaves out a portion. The sample shows 200,000 or so clones, approximately 84% of them seen only once. Sequenced: peripheral blood. The receptors here all came from a human donor with acute or convalescent COVID-19. The donor label of this sample is uncertain.

This clone was recorded once. The chain carries TRBV11-2 and TRBJ1-5; 10 bases align to TRBD1. V gave up 4 bases and J gave up 3 bases; unmatched junction bases: 3. Germline loops: CDR1 SGHAT, CDR2 FQNNGV. The CDR3 spans 15 residues. CDR3 sequence: CASSWGQGNNQPQHF. DNA of the CDR3: TGTGCCAGCAGCTGGGGACAGGGGAACAATCAGCCCCAGCATTTT.

This chain uses TRBV6-5 with TRBJ1-2; 10 nucleotides line up with TRBD1. Losses at the gene ends were 2 bases for V and 1 base for J; bases not matched to a gene: 4. The CDR3 sequence is 16 residues long. Per the germline V gene, CDR1 is MNHEY and CDR2 is SVGAGI. CDR3 loop: CASSYQGQGGNYGYTF. Written as DNA, the CDR3 is TGTGCCAGCAGTTACCAAGGACAGGGGGGTAACTATGGCTACACCTTC.

The CDR3 region has the DNA TGTGCCAGCAGTTTACGGGGGACGAACACCGGGGAGCTGTTTTTT. Protein: CASSLRGTNTGELFF. The genes are TRBV27 and TRBJ2-2, with D tentatively TRBD2 (6 bases). Trimming left V 2 bases short and J 0 bases short, with 7 bases between. Germline V CDR1 and CDR2: MNHEY, SMNVEV (reference sequence). The length of the CDR3 is 15 residues.

This chain uses TRBV6-5 with TRBJ1-3; 8 bases map to TRBD1. This CDR3 has 14 residues. Per germline, CDR1 MNHEY and CDR2 SVGAGI. V was clipped by 4 bases and J by 6 bases; unmatched bases: 5. For the CDR3, the DNA is TGTGCCAGCAGTTCGGGACAGGTTGCAAACACCATATATTTT. It translates to CASSSGQVANTIYF.

The V gene is TRBV29-1, the J gene TRBJ1-3; D perhaps matches TRBD1 (5 bases). CDR1 SQVTM and CDR2 ANQGSEA come from the germline V gene. The length of the CDR3 is 16 residues. Between the trimmed V and J ends, which lost 1 base and 0 bases, there was a span of 13 bases. As DNA, the CDR3 is TGCAGCGTTGAAGTTCAGCGACAGAACTCTGGAAACACCATATATTTT. Translation: CSVEVQRQNSGNTIYF.

Comments on this clone: Different DNA sequences within this sample yield the same CDR3. This chain connects TRBV3-1 (or the pseudogene TRBV3-2) to TRBJ2-2; TRBD1 is a possible D gene (6 bases). Trimming removed 3 bases from V and 2 bases from J, with 13 bases in between. Germline CDR1 reads LGHDT; CDR2 reads YNNKEL (reference sequence). The CDR3 is made up of 16 amino acids. CDR3 in DNA: TGTGCCAGCAGCCACCAGACAGGTCCCAACACCGGGGAGCTGTTTTTT. Residues: CASSHQTGPNTGELFF.

The V and J genes are TRBV9 and TRBJ2-2, with D tentatively TRBD1 (6 bases). V shed 5 bases and J shed 0 bases, with 8 bases lying between them. CDR1 is SGDLS and CDR2 is YYNGEE in the germline V gene. The CDR3 runs to 14 residues. The CDR3 sequence: CASRGTSNTGELFF. CDR3 in DNA: TGTGCCAGCAGGGGGACATCGAACACCGGGGAGCTGTTTTTT.

The chain employs TRBV2 and TRBJ2-2; maybe TRBD1 (9 bases). The CDR3 has 16 residues. Deletions cut 7 bases from V and 5 bases from J, with 20 bases between. Germline V gene sequence: CDR1 SNHLY, CDR2 FYNNEI. The CDR3, as DNA: TGTGCCAGCAACCCGGGAGGGACAGGGCGTACCGGGGAGCTGTTTTTT. It specifies CASNPGGTGRTGELFF.

This clone was recorded only once. The chain uses TRBV5-1 and TRBJ1-1, with 9 nucleotides matching TRBD1. This CDR3 contains 12 residues. Germline V gives CDR1 SGHRS, CDR2 YFSETQ. J gave up 8 bases and V 4 bases, and 3 bases lay outside the gene matches. The CDR3 is CASSPGTGEAFF. As DNA, the CDR3 is TGCGCCAGCAGCCCCGGGACAGGGGAAGCTTTCTTT.

The genes are TRBV28 and TRBJ2-7, with 7 bases fitting TRBD1. There are 14 residues in the CDR3. V dropped 8 bases and J dropped 4; count of bases not matched to a gene: 11. Germline CDR1 is MDHEN and CDR2 is SYDVKM. The CDR3 DNA reads as TGTGCCAGCTCCGGACAGGTCGCGAGGTACGAGCAGTACTTC. Amino acids: CASSGQVARYEQYF.

The chain employs TRBV29-1 and TRBJ1-2; a possible D gene is TRBD1 (5 bases). The CDR3 is 12 amino acids. Trimming removed 6 bases at V and 7 bases at J, with 15 bases between. Looked up from germline, CDR1 is SQVTM and CDR2 is ANQGSEA. Here the CDR3 DNA reads TGCAGCGTGGAGGGGCCAGAGATTGGCTACACCTTC. This encodes CSVEGPEIGYTF.

This clone occurred a few times. The DNA of the CDR3 is TGTGCCAGCTCACCAGGGAGTTTGGCCGGGGAGCTGTTTTTT. Protein sequence: CASSPGSLAGELFF. V and J are TRBV18 and TRBJ2-2, with a weak D call TRBD2 (5 bases). The CDR3 consists of 14 residues. The germline V gene has CDR1 KGHSH and CDR2 LQKENI. V lost 2 bases and J lost 6, with 10 bases in between.

V and J are TRBV25-1 and TRBJ1-1, with 7 bases lining up with TRBD1. Per germline, CDR1 MGHDK and CDR2 SYGVNS. The trim removed 10 bases at V and 0 bases at J, leaving 11 bases unmatched. This CDR3 is 15 amino acids long. CDR3 DNA: TGTGCCACCAGGGGGGACAAGGGTTTGAACACTGAAGCTTTCTTT. Residues: CATRGDKGLNTEAFF.

The chain recombines TRBV15 with TRBJ2-5; 7 bases match TRBD2. The CDR3 consists of 16 residues. Trimming removed 1 base from V and 1 base from J; junction bases left unmatched: 6. The germline V gene has CDR1 LNHNV and CDR2 YYDKDF (reference sequence). The CDR3 region is CATSRVSGAPQETQYF. The CDR3, as DNA: TGTGCCACCAGCAGAGTCAGCGGGGCCCCCCAAGAGACCCAGTACTTC. The full variable domain, in which reference TRBV15 and TRBJ2-5 provide the parts outside the CDR3, is DAMVIQNPRYQVTQFGKPVTLSCSQTLNHNVMYWYQQKSSQAPKLLFHYYDKDFNNEADTPDNFQSRRPNTSFCFLDIRSPGLGDTAMYLCATSRVSGAPQETQYFGPGTRLLVL.

This rearrangement joins TRBV12-5 to TRBJ2-2; tentative D call: TRBD1 (5 bases). This CDR3 is built from 14 residues. V shed 1 base and J shed 4 bases, with 7 bases lying between them. The germline CDR1 and CDR2 sequences are LGHNT and FRNRAP. In nucleotides, the CDR3 is TGTGCTAGTGGTTTGGGACAGCCCACCGGGGAGCTGTTTTTT. It codes for CASGLGQPTGELFF.

The chain carries TRBV4-2 and TRBJ1-1; D ambiguous. The V and J ends lost 0 bases and 9 bases respectively, with 17 bases between them. The CDR3 has 15 amino acids. Germline V gene sequence: CDR1 LGHNA, CDR2 YNFKEQ. The CDR3 DNA follows: TGTGCCAGCAGCCAAGAGGCGGGTAGGAGTTGGAAAGCTTTCTTT. It codes for CASSQEAGRSWKAFF.

This chain links TRBV10-3 with TRBJ2-3, with a possible D match to TRBD2 (5 bases). Germline CDR1 ENHRY, CDR2 SYGVKD. V shed 8 bases and J shed 0 bases, with 12 bases lying between them. This CDR3 region has 14 residues. CDR3 bases: TGTGCCATCGCTGAGCGGAGTAGCACAGATACGCAGTATTTT. It translates to CAIAERSSTDTQYF.

The chain couples TRBV6-2 or TRBV6-3 to TRBJ2-7, with D maybe TRBD2 (7 bases). The CDR3 spans 14 residues. CDR1 and CDR2 (germline): MNHEY, SVGEGT. V was cut by 5 bases and J by 5 bases, with 16 bases left in between. This CDR3 is CASSRGGPLDEQYF. The CDR3, as DNA: TGTGCCAGCAGTAGGGGGGGACCACTTGACGAGCAGTACTTC.

The rearrangement uses TRBV5-6 and TRBJ2-1; weak D call: TRBD2 (5 bases). Germline values: CDR1 SGHDT, CDR2 YYEEEE. The ends were cut back, 6 bases at V and 4 bases at J, with 17 bases in the middle. The CDR3 has 15 amino acids. This chain's CDR3 is CASNLRGAAYNEQFF. CDR3 bases: TGTGCCAGCAACCTCCGGGGAGCTGCTTACAATGAGCAGTTCTTC.

The chain combines TRBV2 with TRBJ2-3, with TRBD2 identical over 10 bases. Germline values: CDR1 SNHLY, CDR2 FYNNEI. The CDR3 has 14 amino acids. V dropped 4 bases and J dropped 5; count of bases not matched to a gene: 3. The CDR3 region is CASSGTSGKDTQYF. DNA for the CDR3: TGTGCCAGCAGTGGGACTAGCGGAAAAGATACGCAGTATTTT.

The chain couples TRBV6-5 to TRBJ1-2; no reliable D call. Germline V gene data show CDR1 as MNHEY and CDR2 as SVGAGI. Trimming took 3 bases from V and 2 from J, leaving 7 bases between them. The CDR3 runs to 13 residues. CDR3 protein: CASSYTENYGYTF. CDR3 nucleotide sequence: TGTGCCAGCAGTTATACTGAAAACTATGGCTACACCTTC.

This clone is a singleton in its sample. The chain has TRBV7-2 and TRBJ2-1; 14 bases are a match to TRBD2. The length of the CDR3 is 16 residues. Losses at the gene ends were 6 bases for V and 7 bases for J; bases not matched to a gene: 8. Germline values: CDR1 SGHTA, CDR2 FQGNSA. CDR3 in DNA: TGTGCCAGCAGACCCGGGGGGACTAGCGGGGGAAATGAGCAGTTCTTC. The encoded protein is CASRPGGTSGGNEQFF. The entire variable domain, with the rest obtained from reference TRBV7-2 and TRBJ2-1, is as follows: GAGVSQSPSNKVTEKGKDVELRCDPISGHTALYWYRQSLGQGLEFLIYFQGNSAPDKSGLPSDRFSAERTGGSVSTLTIQRTQQEDSAVYLCASRPGGTSGGNEQFFGPGTRLTVL.

The chain uses TRBV9 and TRBJ2-7; maybe TRBD1 (6 bases). The CDR3 extends over 14 amino acids. Trimming pared 2 bases from V and 1 base from J, leaving 10 bases between. The germline V gene has CDR1 SGDLS and CDR2 YYNGEE. The CDR3 here is CASSVTGGSYEQYF. The CDR3 bases are TGTGCCAGCAGCGTGACAGGAGGATCCTACGAGCAGTACTTC. Looking up the rest from reference TRBV9 and TRBJ2-7 gives the full variable domain: DSGVTQTPKHLITATGQRVTLRCSPRSGDLSVYWYQQSLDQGLQFLIQYYNGEERAKGNILERFSAQQFPDLHSELNLSSLELGDSALYFCASSVTGGSYEQYFGPGTRLTVT.

The sample holds a few counts of this clone. The chain links TRBV19 to TRBJ2-7; 11 bases map to TRBD2. The CDR3 totals 15 residues. CDR1 is LNHDA and CDR2 is SQIVND in the germline V gene (reference sequence). Losses at the gene ends were 6 bases for V and 4 bases for J; bases not matched to a gene: 8. CDR3 protein: CASRPTSGSTYEQYF. CDR3 bases: TGTGCCAGTAGGCCCACTAGCGGGAGTACGTACGAGCAGTACTTC.

J is TRBJ1-4 and V is TRBV5-1; possibly TRBD1 for D (6 bases). CDR1 SGHRS and CDR2 YFSETQ come from the germline V gene. V gave up 4 bases and J gave up 5 bases, with 18 bases separating them. The CDR3 spans 16 residues. CDR3 region: CASSVGAPHRNEKLFF. Here the CDR3 DNA reads TGCGCCAGCAGCGTGGGGGCTCCACATCGAAATGAAAAACTGTTTTTT.

This clone was counted between two and nine times. The chain employs TRBV7-2 and TRBJ1-4, with D perhaps TRBD1 (5 bases). CDR3 length: 14 amino acids. Trimming cost V 5 bases and J 4 bases, with 11 bases left between them. The germline CDR1 and CDR2 sequences are SGHTA and FQGNSA. CDR3 loop: CASSPGGGNEKLFF. The DNA for the CDR3 is TGTGCCAGCAGCCCCGGGGGGGGTAATGAAAAACTGTTTTTT.

On this clone: At one end the junction does not follow the germline gene, possibly because of a read error. The rearrangement joins TRBV16 to TRBJ1-3, with D perhaps TRBD1 (5 bases). The germline CDR1 and CDR2 sequences are KGHSY and FQNENV. This CDR3 is built from 14 residues. CDR3 loop: CTSSPGRAGNTIYF. For the CDR3, the DNA is TGTACCAGCAGCCCCGGCAGGGCAGGAAACACCATATATTTT.

The J gene is TRBJ2-7, the V gene TRBV5-1, with 9 positions matching TRBD2. J lost 4 bases, V lost 5 bases, and 4 bases had no gene match. Germline CDR1 is SGHRS and CDR2 is YFSETQ. This CDR3 is 13 amino acids long. The CDR3 spells CASRVAGAYEQYF. The CDR3 coding sequence is TGCGCCAGCAGGGTAGCGGGAGCTTACGAGCAGTACTTC.

The chain is built from TRBV27 and TRBJ2-7; 10 nucleotides line up with TRBD1. The CDR3 sequence is 14 residues long. CDR1 MNHEY and CDR2 SMNVEV come from the germline V gene (reference sequence). Unmatched junction bases numbered 8, after V lost 6 bases and J lost 6 bases. The CDR3 DNA sequence: TGTGCCAGCAGGGGGACAGGGGAAACTGGCGAGCAGTACTTC. Encoded protein: CASRGTGETGEQYF.

The V gene is TRBV3-1 (or the pseudogene TRBV3-2), the J gene TRBJ1-1, with D tentatively TRBD1 (5 bases). The CDR3 contains 15 residues. V was shortened by 1 base and J by 4 bases, with 13 bases between the two germline ends. The germline V gene encodes CDR1 LGHDT and CDR2 YNNKEL (reference sequence). DNA of the CDR3: TGTGCCAGCAGCCAAGGATCAGGGCGAATCACTGAAGCTTTCTTT. This gives the protein CASSQGSGRITEAFF.